The T cell receptor beta chain described here comes from a study of cytomegalovirus exposure and HLA in healthy donors. Germline V gives CDR1 MNHNY, CDR2 SVGAGI (reference sequence). This CDR3 contains 14 residues. V shed 2 bases and J shed 5 bases, with 12 bases lying between them. The PCR ran on 60 Vbeta and 13 Jbeta primers. Assay: immunoSEQ multiplex PCR; the TCRdb copy retains only in-frame clones and omits some. The data hold around 140,000 clones, with approximately 72% observed a single time. The clonotype was recovered from an older woman in good health and CMV-seronegative. The sequenced material came from PBMCs. J is TRBJ2-5 and V is TRBV6-6; weak D call: TRBD1 (5 bases). CDR3 sequence: CASSYGQGGETQYF. The CDR3 coding sequence is TGTGCCAGCAGTTACGGCCAGGGTGGGGAGACCCAGTACTTC.